This entry concerns a single T cell receptor (beta chain). Its antigen is undetermined. The data were taken from a study of shared clonotypes between healthy human individuals. Study-wide points: Exclusively blood specimens were collected; tissue repertoires likely differ. Depth was large, yet rarefaction showed that sorted-subset sequencing was incomplete. Generation probabilities were higher for clonotypes shared across all four sorted-subset donors than for unshared ones.

The run depth of the assay was deep. The protocol was immunoSEQ multiplex PCR, while the TCRdb copy is restricted to in-frame clones and leaves out a portion. The data contain hundreds of thousands of clones, 96% of them singletons. The V gene lost 5 bases and the J gene lost 7 bases, with 14 bases spanning the gap. CDR1 and CDR2 (germline): SQVTM, ANQGSEA. This CDR3 contains 13 residues. Sequenced sample: naive CD4+ T cells sorted from blood. The sample's subset: CD45RA+ positively selected. This clonotype was obtained from a woman aged 25-40 years in good health. This chain uses TRBV29-1 with TRBJ1-4, with a weak D call TRBD1 (6 bases). CDR3 loop: CSVRGGRGEKLFF. CDR3 coding DNA: TGCAGCGTTAGGGGGGGGCGCGGTGAAAAACTGTTTTTT.